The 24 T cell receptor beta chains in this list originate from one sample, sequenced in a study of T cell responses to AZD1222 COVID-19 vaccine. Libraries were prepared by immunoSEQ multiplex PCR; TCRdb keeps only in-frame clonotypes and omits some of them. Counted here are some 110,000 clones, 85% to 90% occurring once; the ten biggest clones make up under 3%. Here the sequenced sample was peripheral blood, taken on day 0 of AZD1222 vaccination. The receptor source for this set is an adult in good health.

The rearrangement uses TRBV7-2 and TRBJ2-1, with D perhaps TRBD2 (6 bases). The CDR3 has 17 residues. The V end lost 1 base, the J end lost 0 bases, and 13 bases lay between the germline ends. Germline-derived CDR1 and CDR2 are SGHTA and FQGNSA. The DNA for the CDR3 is TGTGCCAGCAGCTTAGTAGGCCTAGCGAGCTCCTACAATGAGCAGTTCTTC. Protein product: CASSLVGLASSYNEQFF.

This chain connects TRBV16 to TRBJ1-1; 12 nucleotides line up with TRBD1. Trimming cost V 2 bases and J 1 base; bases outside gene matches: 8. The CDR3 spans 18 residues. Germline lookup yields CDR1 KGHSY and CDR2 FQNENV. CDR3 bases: TGTGCCAGCAGCCAACGGGTGGGGACAGGGGGCCAGAACACTGAAGCTTTCTTT. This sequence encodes CASSQRVGTGGQNTEAFF. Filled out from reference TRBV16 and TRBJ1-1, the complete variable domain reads GEEVAQTPKHLVRGEGQKAKLYCAPIKGHSYVFWYQQVLKNEFKFLISFQNENVFDETGMPKERFSAKCLPNSPCSLEIQATKLEDSAVYFCASSQRVGTGGQNTEAFFGQGTRLTVV.

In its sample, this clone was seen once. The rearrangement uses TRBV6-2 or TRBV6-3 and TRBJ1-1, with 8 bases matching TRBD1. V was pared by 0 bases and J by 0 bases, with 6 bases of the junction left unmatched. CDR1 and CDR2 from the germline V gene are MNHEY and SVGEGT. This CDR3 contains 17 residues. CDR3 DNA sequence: TGTGCCAGCAGTTACTCGATCAGGGGGCAGATGAACACTGAAGCTTTCTTT. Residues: CASSYSIRGQMNTEAFF.

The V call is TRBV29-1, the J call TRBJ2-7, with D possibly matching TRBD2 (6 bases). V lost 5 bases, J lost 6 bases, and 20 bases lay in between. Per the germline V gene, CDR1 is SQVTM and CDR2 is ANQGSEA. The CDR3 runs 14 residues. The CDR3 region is CSVTNPGEPSEQYF. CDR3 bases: TGCAGCGTTACGAACCCGGGAGAACCGAGCGAGCAGTACTTC.

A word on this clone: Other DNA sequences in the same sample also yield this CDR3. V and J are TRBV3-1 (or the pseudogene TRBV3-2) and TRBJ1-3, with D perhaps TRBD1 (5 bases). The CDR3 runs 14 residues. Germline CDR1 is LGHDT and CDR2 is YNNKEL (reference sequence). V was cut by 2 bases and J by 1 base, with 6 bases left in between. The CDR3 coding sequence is TGTGCCAGCAGCCAAAGGGGATCTGGAAACACCATATATTTT. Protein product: CASSQRGSGNTIYF.

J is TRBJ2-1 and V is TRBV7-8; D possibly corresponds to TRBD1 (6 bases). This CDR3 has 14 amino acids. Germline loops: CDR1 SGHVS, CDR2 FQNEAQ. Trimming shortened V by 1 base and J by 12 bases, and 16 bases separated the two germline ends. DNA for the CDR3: TGTGCCAGCAGCTTAGGCGCAGGGGTAGGTTGGCAGTTCTTC. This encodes CASSLGAGVGWQFF.

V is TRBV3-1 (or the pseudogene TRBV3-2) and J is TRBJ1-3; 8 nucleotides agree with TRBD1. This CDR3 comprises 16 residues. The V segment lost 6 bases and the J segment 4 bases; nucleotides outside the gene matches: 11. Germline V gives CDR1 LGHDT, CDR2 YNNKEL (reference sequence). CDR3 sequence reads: CASSQRPGTGGNTIYF. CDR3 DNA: TGTGCCAGCAGTCAAAGACCCGGGACAGGAGGAAACACCATATATTTT.

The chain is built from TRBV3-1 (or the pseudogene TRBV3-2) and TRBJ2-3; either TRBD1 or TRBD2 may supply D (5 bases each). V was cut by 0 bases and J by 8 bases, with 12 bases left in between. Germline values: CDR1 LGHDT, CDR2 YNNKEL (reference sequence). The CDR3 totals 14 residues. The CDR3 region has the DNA TGTGCCAGCAGCCAAGACGGGACCGTGGGTACGCAGTATTTT. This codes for CASSQDGTVGTQYF.

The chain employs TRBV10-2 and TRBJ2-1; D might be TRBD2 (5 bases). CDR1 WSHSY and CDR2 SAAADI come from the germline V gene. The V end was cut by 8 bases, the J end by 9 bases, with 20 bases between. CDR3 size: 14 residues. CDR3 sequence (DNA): TGCGCCAGCTCTACCAGGACTCGAATGGGTGAGCAGTTCTTC. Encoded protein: CASSTRTRMGEQFF.

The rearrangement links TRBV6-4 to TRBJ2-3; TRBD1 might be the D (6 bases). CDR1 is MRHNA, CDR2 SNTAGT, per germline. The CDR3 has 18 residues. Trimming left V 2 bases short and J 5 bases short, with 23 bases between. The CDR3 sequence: CASSDRNGTTKEEDTQYF. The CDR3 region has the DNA TGTGCCAGCAGTGACCGAAACGGGACAACGAAGGAGGAAGATACGCAGTATTTT.

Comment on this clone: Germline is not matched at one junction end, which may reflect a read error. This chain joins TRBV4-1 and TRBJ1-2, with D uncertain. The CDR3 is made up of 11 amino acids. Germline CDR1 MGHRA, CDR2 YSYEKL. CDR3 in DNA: TGCGCCAGCAGCCAAGGACTCAGACTTGACTTC. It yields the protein CASSQGLRLDF.

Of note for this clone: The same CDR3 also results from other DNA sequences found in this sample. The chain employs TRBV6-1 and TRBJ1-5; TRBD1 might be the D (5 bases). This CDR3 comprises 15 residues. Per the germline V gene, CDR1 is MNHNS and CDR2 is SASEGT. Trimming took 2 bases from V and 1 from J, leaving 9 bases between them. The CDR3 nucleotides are TGTGCCAGCAGTGAACAGGGTGGAAGCAATCAGCCCCAGCATTTT. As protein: CASSEQGGSNQPQHF.

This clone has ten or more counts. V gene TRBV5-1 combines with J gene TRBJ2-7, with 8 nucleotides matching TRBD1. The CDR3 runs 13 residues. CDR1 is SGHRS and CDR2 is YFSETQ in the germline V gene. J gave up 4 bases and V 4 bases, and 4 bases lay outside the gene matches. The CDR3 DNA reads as TGCGCCAGCAGCGAAGACAGGGGTTACGAGCAGTACTTC. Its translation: CASSEDRGYEQYF.

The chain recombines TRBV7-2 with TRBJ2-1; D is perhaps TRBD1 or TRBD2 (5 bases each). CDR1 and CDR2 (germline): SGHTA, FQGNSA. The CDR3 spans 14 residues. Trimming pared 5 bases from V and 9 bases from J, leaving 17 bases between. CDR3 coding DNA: TGTGCCAGCAGCGCCGGGACCGTAAACCCTGAGCAGTTCTTC. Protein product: CASSAGTVNPEQFF.

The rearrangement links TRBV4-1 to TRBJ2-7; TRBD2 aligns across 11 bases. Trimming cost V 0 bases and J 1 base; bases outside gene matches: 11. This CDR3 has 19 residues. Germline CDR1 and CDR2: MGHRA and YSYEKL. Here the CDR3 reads CASSQDLSLAGGPSYEQYF. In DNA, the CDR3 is TGCGCCAGCAGCCAAGATCTTTCCTTAGCGGGAGGGCCATCCTACGAGCAGTACTTC.

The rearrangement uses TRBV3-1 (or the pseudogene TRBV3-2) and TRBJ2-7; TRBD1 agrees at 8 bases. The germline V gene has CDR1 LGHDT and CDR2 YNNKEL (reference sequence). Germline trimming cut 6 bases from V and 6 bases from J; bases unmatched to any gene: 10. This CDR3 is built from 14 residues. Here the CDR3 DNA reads TGTGCCAGCAGTTACAGGGGGGCCTTGATCGAGCAGTACTTC. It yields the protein CASSYRGALIEQYF.

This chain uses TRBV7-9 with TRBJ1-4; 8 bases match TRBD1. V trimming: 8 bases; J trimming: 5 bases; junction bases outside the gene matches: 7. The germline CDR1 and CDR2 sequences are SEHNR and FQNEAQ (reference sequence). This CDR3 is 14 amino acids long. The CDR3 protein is CASARQGTNEKLFF. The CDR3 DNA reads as TGTGCCAGCGCACGACAGGGGACGAATGAAAAACTGTTTTTT.

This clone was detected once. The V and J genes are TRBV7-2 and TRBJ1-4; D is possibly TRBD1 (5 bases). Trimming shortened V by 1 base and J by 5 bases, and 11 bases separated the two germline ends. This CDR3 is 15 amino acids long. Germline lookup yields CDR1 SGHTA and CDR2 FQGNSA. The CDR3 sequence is CASSLGGGGNEKLFF. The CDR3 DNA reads TGTGCCAGCAGCTTAGGGGGCGGGGGAAATGAAAAACTGTTTTTT.

As DNA, the CDR3 is TGTGCCACCAGTGACGGACAGGCCCCACGGTTTCACGAGCAGTACTTC. Protein: CATSDGQAPRFHEQYF. J is TRBJ2-7 and V is TRBV24-1; 7 nucleotides line up with TRBD1. V lost 4 bases, J lost 5 bases, and 13 bases stayed unmatched. CDR1 and CDR2 from the germline V gene are KGHDR and SFDVKD. CDR3 length: 16 residues.

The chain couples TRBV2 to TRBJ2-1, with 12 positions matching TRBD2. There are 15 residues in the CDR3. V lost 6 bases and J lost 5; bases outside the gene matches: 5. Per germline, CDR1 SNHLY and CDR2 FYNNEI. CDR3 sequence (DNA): TGTGCCAGCAGCATTCTAGCGGGAGGGGACAATGAGCAGTTCTTC. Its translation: CASSILAGGDNEQFF.

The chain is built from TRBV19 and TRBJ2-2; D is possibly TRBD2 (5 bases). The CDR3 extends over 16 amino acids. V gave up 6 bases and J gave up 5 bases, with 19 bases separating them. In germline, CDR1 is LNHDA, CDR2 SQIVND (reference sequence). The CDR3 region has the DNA TGTGCCAGTAGACCGGGTGGGCTACGCGGGACCGGGGAGCTGTTTTTT. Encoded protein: CASRPGGLRGTGELFF.

The CDR3 DNA is TGTGCCAGCAGCTTGGCCTCGGGTGGATATAACTATGGCTACACCTTC. This gives the protein CASSLASGGYNYGYTF. V is TRBV5-8 and J is TRBJ1-2; D uncertain. The CDR3 totals 16 residues. Germline V gene data show CDR1 as SGHTS and CDR2 as YDEGEE. V was clipped by 0 bases and J by 1 base, with 13 bases between them.

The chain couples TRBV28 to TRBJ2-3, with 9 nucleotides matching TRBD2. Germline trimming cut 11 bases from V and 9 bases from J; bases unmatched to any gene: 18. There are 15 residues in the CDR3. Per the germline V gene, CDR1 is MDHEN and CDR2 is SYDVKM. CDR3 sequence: CASAAGGAIAITQYF. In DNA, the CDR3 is TGTGCCTCAGCGGCGGGAGGGGCCATCGCGATCACGCAGTATTTT.

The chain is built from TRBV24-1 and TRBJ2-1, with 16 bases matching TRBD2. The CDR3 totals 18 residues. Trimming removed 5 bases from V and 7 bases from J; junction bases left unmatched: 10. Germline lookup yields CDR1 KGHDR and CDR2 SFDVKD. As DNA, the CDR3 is TGTGCCACCAGTGGGGCCGGGACTAGCGGGGGGGCAATGAATGAGCAGTTCTTC. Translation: CATSGAGTSGGAMNEQFF.